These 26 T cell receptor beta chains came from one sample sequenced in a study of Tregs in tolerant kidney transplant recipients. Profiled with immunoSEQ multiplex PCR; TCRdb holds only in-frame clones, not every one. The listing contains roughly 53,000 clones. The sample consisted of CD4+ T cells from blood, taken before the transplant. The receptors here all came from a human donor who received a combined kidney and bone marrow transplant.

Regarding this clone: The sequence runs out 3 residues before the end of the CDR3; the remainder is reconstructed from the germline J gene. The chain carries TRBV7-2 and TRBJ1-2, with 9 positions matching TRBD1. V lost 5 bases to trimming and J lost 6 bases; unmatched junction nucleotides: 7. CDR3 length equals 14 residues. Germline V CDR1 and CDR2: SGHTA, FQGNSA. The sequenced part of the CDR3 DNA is TGTGCCAGCAGCCGAACAGGGGGCCCAAATGGC. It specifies CASSRTGGPNG. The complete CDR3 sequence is CASSRTGGPNGYTF.

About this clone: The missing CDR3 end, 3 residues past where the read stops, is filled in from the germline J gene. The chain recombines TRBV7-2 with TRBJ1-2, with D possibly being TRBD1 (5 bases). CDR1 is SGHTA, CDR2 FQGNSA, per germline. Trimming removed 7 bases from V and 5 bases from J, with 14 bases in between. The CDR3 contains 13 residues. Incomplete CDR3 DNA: TGTGCCAGCACCCGCGGGGGAGTATATGGC. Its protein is CASTRGGVYG. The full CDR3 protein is CASTRGGVYGYTF.

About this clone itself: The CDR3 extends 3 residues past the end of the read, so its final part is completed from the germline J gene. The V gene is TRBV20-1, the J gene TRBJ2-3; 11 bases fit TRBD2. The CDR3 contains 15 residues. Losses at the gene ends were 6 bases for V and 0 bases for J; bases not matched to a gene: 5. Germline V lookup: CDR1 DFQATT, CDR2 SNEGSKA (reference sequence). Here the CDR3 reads CSASGLADSTDTQYF. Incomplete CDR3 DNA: TGCAGTGCCTCGGGACTAGCGGACAGCACAGATACG.

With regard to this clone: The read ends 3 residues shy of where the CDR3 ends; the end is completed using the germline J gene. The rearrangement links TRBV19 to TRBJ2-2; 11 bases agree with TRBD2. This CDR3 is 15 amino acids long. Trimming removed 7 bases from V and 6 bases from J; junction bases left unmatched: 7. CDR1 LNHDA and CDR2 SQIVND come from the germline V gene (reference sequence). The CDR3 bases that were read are TGTGCCAGTATTACTAGCGGGGGTAACTCCGGGGAG. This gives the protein CASITSGGNSGE. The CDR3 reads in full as CASITSGGNSGELFF.

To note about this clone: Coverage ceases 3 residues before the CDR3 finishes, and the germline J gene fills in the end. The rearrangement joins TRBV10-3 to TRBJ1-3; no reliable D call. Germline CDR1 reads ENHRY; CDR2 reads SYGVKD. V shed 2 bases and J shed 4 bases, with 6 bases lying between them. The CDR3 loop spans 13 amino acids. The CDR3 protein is CAISEPGGNTIYF. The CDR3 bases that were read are TGTGCCATCAGTGAGCCCGGGGGAAACACC.

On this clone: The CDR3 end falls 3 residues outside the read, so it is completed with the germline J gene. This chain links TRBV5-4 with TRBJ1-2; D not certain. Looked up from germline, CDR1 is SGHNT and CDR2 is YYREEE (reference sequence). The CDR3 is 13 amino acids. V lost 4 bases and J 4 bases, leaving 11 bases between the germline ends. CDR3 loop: CASSDGRGYGYTF. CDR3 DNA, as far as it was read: TGTGCCAGCAGCGACGGACGGGGCTATGGC.

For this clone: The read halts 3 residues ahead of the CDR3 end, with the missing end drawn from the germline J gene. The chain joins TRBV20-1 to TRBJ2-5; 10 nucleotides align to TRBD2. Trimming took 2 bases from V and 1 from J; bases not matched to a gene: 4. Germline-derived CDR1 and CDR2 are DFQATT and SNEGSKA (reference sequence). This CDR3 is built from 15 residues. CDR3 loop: CSARTSGDIQETQYF. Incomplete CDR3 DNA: TGCAGTGCTAGAACTAGCGGGGATATCCAAGAGACC.

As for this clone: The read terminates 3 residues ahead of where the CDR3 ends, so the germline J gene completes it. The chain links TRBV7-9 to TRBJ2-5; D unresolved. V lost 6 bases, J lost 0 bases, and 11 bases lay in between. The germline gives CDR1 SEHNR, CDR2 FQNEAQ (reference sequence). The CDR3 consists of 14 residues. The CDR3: CASSLRTNQETQYF. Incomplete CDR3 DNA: TGTGCCAGCAGTCTAAGAACTAACCAAGAGACC.

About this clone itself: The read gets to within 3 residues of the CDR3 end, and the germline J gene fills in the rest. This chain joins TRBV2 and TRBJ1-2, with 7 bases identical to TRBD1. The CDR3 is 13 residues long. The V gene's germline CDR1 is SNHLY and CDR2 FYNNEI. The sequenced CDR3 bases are TGTGCCAGCAGTCCGGACAGGACGCGAGGC. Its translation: CASSPDRTRG. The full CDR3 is CASSPDRTRGYTF.

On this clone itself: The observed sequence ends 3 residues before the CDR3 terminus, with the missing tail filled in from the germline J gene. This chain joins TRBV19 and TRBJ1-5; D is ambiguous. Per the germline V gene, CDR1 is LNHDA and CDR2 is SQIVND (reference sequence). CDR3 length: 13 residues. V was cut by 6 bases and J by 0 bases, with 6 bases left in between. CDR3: CASRQDSNQPQHF. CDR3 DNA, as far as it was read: TGTGCCAGTAGGCAGGATAGCAATCAGCCC.

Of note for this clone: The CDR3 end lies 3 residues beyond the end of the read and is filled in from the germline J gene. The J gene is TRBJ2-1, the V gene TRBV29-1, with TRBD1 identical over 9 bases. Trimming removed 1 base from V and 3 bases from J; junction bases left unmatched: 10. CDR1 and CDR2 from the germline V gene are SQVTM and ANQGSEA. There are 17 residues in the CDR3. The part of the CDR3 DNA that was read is TGCAGCGTTGAAGGTCGGATCCCGGGACAGGGCTACAATGAG. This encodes CSVEGRIPGQGYNE. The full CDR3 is CSVEGRIPGQGYNEQFF.

The part of the CDR3 DNA that was read is TGTGCCATCAGTGAGTCCGGTGGGTCAGTAGTAGGGGGC. Translated, it gives CAISESGGSVVGG. The CDR3 in full is CAISESGGSVVGGYTF. This chain uses TRBV10-3 with TRBJ1-2, with no clear D. With the read ending 3 residues before the CDR3 end, the germline J gene is used to fill in that end. The CDR3 is 16 residues long. Germline-derived CDR1 and CDR2 are ENHRY and SYGVKD.

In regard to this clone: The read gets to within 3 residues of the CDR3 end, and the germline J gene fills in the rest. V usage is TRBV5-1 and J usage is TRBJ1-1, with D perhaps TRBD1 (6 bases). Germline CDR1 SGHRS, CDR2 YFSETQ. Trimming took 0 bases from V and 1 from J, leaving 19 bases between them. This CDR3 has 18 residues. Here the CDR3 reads CASSLEPRTATKNTEAFF. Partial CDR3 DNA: TGCGCCAGCAGCTTGGAACCCCGGACAGCTACCAAGAACACTGAA.

The CDR3 here is CASSPRTDTQYF. The DNA read from the CDR3 is TGTGCCAGCAGCCCCCGGACAGATACG. The rearrangement uses TRBV7-9 and TRBJ2-3; D uncertain. The CDR3 is cut off 3 residues early in the read; its end comes from the germline J gene. Trimming removed 5 bases at V and 3 bases at J, with 6 bases between. Germline values: CDR1 SEHNR, CDR2 FQNEAQ (reference sequence). This CDR3 contains 12 residues.

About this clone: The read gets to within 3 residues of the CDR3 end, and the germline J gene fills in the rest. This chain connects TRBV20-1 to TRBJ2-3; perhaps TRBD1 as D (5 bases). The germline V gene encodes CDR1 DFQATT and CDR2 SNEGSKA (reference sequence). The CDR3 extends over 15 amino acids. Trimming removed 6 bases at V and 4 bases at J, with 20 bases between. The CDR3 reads CSAPAQGRASDTQYF. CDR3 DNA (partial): TGCAGTGCCCCGGCCCAGGGCAGGGCCTCAGATACG.

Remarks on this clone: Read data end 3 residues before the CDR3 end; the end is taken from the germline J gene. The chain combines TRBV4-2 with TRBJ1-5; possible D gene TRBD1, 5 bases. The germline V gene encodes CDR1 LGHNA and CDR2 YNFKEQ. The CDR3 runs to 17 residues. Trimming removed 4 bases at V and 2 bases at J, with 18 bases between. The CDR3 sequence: CASSPEGGAMGNQPQHF. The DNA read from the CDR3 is TGTGCCAGCAGCCCCGAGGGAGGGGCGATGGGCAATCAGCCC.

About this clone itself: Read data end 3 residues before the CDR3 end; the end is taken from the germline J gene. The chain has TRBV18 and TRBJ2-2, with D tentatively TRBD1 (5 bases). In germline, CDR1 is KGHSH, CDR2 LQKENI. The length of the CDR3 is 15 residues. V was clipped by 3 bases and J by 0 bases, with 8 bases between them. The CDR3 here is CASSPGQTNTGELFF. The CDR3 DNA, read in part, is TGTGCCAGCTCACCGGGGCAGACGAACACCGGGGAG.

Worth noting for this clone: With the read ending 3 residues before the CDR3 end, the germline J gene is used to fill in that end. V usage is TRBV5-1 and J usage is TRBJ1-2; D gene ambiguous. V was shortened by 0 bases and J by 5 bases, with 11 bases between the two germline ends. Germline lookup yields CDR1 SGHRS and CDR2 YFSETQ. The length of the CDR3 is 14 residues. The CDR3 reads CASSLATGIYGYTF. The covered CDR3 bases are TGCGCCAGCAGCTTGGCGACGGGGATTTATGGC. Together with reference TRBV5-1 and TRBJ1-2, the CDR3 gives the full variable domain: KAGVTQTPRYLIKTRGQQVTLSCSPISGHRSVSWYQQTPGQGLQFLFEYFSETQRNKGNFPGRFSGRQFSNSRSEMNVSTLELGDSALYLCASSLATGIYGYTFGSGTRLTVV.

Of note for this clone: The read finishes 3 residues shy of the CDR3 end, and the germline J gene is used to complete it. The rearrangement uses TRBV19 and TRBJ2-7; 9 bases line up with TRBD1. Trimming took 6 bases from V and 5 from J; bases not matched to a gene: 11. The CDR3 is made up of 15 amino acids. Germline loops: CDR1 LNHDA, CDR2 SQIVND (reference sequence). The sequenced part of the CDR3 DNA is TGTGCCAGTAGAAGAGGGACAGGGTTTGTCGACGAG. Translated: CASRRGTGFVDE. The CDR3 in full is CASRRGTGFVDEQYF.

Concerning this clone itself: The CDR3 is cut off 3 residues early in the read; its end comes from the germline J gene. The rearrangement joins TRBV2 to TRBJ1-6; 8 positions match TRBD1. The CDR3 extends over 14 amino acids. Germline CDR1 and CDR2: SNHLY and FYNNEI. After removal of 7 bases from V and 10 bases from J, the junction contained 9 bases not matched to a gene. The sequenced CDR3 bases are TGTGCCAGCACTACGACAGGGGTACTATCACCC. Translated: CASTTTGVLSP. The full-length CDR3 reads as CASTTTGVLSPLHF.

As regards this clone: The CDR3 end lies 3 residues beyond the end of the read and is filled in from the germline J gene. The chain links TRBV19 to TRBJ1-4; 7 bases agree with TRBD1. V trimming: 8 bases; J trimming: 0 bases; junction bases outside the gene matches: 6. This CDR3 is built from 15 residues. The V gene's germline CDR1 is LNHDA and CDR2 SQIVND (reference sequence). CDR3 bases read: TGTGCCAGTCAGCATCAGGGGGCAACTAATGAAAAA. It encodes CASQHQGATNEK. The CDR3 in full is CASQHQGATNEKLFF.

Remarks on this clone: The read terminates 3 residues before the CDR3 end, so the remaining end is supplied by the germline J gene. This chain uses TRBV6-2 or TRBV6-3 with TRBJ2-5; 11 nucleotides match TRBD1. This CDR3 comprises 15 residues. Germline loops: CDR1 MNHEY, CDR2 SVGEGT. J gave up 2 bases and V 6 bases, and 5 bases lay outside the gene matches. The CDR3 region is CASRGTGGKQETQYF. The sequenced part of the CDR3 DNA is TGTGCCAGCAGGGGGACAGGGGGGAAGCAAGAGACC.

The CDR3 spells CASSRPRGSLGANVLTF. Partial CDR3 DNA: TGTGCCAGCAGTAGACCTAGGGGTTCGCTTGGGGCCAACGTC. The chain has TRBV6-2 or TRBV6-3 and TRBJ2-6, with a weak D call TRBD1 (5 bases). The sequence runs out 3 residues before the end of the CDR3; the remainder is reconstructed from the germline J gene. V shed 5 bases and J shed 3 bases, with 17 bases lying between them. CDR1 and CDR2 (germline): MNHEY, SVGEGT. The CDR3 extends over 17 amino acids.

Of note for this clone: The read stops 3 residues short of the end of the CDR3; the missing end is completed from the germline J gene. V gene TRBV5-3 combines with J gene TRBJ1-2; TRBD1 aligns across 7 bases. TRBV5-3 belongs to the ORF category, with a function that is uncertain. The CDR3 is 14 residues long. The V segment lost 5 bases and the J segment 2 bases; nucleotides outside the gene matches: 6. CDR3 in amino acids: CARRLTGPNYGYTF. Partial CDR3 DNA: TGTGCCAGAAGACTGACAGGGCCAAACTATGGC.

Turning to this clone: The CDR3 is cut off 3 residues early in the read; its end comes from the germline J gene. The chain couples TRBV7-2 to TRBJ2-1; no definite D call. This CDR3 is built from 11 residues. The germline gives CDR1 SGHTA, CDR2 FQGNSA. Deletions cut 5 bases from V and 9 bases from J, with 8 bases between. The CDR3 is CASSQTREQFF. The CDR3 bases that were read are TGTGCCAGCAGCCAGACTCGTGAG.

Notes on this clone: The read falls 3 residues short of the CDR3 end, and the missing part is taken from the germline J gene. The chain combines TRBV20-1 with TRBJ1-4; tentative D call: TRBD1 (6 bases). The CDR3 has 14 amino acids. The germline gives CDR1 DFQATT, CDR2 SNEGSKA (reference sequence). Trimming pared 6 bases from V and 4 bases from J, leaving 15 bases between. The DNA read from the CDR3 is TGCAGTGCGAGTGTGGACAGCAATAATGAAAAA. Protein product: CSASVDSNNEK. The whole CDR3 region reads CSASVDSNNEKLFF.